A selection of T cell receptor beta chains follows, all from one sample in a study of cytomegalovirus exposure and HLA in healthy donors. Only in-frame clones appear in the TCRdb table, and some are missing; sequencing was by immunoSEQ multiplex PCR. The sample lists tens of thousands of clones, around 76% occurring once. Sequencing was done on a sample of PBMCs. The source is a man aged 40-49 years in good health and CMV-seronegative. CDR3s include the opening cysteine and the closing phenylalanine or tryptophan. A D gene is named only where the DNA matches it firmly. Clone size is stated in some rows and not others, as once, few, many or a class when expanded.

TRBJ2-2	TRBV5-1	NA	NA	TGCGCCAGCAGCTTGGAAGTTGGAGGCGGGGAGCTGTTTTTT	CASSLEVGGGELFF
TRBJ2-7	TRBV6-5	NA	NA	TGTGCCAGCAGTTTTGGACTATACTCCTACGAGCAGTACTTC	CASSFGLYSYEQYF
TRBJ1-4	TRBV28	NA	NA	TGTGCCAGCAGTTTCAGACAGGAGAATGAAAAACTGTTTTTT	CASSFRQENEKLFF
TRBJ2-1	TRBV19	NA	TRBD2	TGTGCCAGTTACGGGGCGGGAGGGCATTACAACAATGAGCAGTTCTTC	CASYGAGGHYNNEQFF
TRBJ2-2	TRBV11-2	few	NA	TGTGCCAGCTTAGGACTTCGCAAGACCGGGGAGCTGTTTTTT	CASLGLRKTGELFF
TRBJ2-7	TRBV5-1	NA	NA	TGCGCCAGCAGCTTTCGAGGACGGGACTACGAGCAGTACTTC	CASSFRGRDYEQYF
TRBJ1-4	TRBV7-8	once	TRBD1	TGTGCCAGCAGCCCCCGGGACAGCCATAATGAAAAACTGTTTTTT	CASSPRDSHNEKLFF
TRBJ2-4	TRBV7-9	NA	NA	TGTTCCAGCAGGGCCGACGGGGACATTCAGTACTTC	CSSRADGDIQYF
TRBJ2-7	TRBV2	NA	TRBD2	TGTGCCAGCAGCACTAGCGGGGAAGCCTACGAGCAGTACTTC	CASSTSGEAYEQYF
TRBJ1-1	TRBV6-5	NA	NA	TGTGCCAGCAGTGAACGGCGCAGGGACACTGAAGCTTTCTTT	CASSERRRDTEAFF
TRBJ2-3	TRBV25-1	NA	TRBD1	TGTGCCAGCAGTGAGTCGACAGGGGGAGATACGCAGTATTTT	CASSESTGGDTQYF
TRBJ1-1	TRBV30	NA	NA	TGTGCCTGGAGTGTAGGGGCCAACACTGAAGCTTTCTTT	CAWSVGANTEAFF
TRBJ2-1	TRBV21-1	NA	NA	TGTGCCAGCAGCACCCCGAACCGGGGTTCCTACAATGAGCAGTTCTTC	CASSTPNRGSYNEQFF
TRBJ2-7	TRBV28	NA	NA	TGTGCCAGCAGTCCCGGCCTAGCCGCCGAGCAGTACTTC	CASSPGLAAEQYF
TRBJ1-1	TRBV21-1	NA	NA	TGTGCCAGCAGCAAAAAGATGAGGACTCACACTGAAGTTTTCTTT	CASSKKMRTHTEVFF
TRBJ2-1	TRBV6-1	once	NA	TGTGCCAGCAGTGCCTACCGGGACAATAGACACTACAATGAGCAGTTCTTC	CASSAYRDNRHYNEQFF
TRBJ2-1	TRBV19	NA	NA	TGTGCCAGTAGTGACTTCAGCTCCTACAATGAGCAGTTCTTC	CASSDFSSYNEQFF
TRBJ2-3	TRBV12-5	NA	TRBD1	TGTGCTAGTGGTTTGCCTTTCCCAACGGGACAGGGGACAGATACGCAGTATTTT	CASGLPFPTGQGTDTQYF
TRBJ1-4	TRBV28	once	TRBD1	TGTGCCAGCAGCGAGTACAGGGGGTCTAATGAAAAACTGTTTTTT	CASSEYRGSNEKLFF
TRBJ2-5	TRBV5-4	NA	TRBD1	TGTGCCAGCAGACAGACAGGGGGGAAAGAGACCCAGTACTTC	CASRQTGGKETQYF
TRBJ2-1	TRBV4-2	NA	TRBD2	TGTGCCAGCAGCCAGACGACTGGAAGGGCGGGAGCCAATGAGCAGTTCTTC	CASSQTTGRAGANEQFF
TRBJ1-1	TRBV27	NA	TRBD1	TGTGCCAGCAGTTGGGACAGCATGAACACTGAAGCTTTCTTT	CASSWDSMNTEAFF
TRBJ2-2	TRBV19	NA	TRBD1	TGTGCCAGTAGTAATATTCGGACAGGGAGGTCCGGGGAGCTGTTTTTT	CASSNIRTGRSGELFF
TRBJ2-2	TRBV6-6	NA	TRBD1	TGTGCCAGCAGTTACCAGGGGGTACGGCACGGGGAGCTGTTTTTT	CASSYQGVRHGELFF
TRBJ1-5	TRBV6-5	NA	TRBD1	TGTGCCAGCAGTGTGACAGGGGAGAATCAGCCCCAGCATTTT	CASSVTGENQPQHF
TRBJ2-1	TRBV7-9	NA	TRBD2	TGTGCCAGCAGCCGGACTAGCGGGAGTGTCTGGTTCTTC	CASSRTSGSVWFF
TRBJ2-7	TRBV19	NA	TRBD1	TGTGCCAGTAGCGACCCGGGACAGCCCACCTACGAGCAGTACTTC	CASSDPGQPTYEQYF
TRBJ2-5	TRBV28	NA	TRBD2	TGTGCCAGCAGTCCCCATGCGGGAGAAGAGACCCAGTACTTC	CASSPHAGEETQYF
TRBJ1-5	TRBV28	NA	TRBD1	TGTGCCAGCAGGGGACAGGGGGGTAATCAGCCCCAGCATTTT	CASRGQGGNQPQHF